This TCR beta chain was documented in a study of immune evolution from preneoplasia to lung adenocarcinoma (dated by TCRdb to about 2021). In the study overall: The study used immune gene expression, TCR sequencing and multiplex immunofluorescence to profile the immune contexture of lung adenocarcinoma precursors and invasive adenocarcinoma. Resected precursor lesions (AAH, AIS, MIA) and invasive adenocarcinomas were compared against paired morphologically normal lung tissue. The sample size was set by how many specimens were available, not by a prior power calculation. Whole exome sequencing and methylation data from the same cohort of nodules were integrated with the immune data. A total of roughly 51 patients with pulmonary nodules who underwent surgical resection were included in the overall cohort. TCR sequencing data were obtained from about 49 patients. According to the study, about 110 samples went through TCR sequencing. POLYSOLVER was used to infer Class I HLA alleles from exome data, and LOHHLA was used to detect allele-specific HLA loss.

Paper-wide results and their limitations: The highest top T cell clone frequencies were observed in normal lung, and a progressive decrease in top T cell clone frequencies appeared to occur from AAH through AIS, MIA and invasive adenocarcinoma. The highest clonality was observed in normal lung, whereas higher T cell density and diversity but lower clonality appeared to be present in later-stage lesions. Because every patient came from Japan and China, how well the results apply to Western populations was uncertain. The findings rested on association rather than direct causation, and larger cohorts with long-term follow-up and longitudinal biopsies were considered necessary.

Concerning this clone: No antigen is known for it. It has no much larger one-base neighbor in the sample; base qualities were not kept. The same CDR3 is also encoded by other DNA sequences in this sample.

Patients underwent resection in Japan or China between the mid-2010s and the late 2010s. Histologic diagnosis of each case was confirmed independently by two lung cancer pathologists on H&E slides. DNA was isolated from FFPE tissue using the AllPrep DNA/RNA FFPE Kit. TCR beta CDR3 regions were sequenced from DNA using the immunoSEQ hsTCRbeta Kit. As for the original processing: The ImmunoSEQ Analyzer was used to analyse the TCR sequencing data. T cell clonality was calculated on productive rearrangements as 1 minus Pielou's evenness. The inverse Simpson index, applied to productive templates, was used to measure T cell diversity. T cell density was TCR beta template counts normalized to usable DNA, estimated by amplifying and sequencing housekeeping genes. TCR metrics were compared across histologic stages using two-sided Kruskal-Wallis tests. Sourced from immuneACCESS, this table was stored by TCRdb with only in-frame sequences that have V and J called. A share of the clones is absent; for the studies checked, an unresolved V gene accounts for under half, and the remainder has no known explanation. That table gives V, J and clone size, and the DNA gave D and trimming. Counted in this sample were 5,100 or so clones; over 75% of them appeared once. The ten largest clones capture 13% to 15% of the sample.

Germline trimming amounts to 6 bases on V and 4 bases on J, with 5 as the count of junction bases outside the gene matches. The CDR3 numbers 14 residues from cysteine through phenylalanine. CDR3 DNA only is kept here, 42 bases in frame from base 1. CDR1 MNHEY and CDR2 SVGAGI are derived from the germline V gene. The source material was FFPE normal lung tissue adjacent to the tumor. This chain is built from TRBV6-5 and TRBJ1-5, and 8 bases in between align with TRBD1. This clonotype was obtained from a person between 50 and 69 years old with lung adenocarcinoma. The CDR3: CASRRTGRNQPQHF. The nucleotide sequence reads TGTGCCAGCAGAAGGACAGGGCGGAATCAGCCCCAGCATTTT.